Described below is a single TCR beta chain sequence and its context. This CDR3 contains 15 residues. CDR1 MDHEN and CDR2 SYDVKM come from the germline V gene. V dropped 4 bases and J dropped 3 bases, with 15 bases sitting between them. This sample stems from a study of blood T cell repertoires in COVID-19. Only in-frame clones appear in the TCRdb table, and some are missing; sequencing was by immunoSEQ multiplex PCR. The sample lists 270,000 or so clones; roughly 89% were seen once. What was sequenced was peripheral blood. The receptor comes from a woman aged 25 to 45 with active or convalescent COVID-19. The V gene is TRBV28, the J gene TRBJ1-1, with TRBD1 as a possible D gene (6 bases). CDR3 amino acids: CASSSLTWGHTEAFF. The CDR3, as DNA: TGTGCCAGCAGTTCGTTAACGTGGGGGCACACTGAAGCTTTCTTT.